This T cell receptor (beta chain) was observed in a study of cytomegalovirus exposure and HLA in healthy donors. Overall study findings and caveats: There were reportedly fewer N-insertions in an Asian-associated ancestry cluster than the approximately 700-donor mean, in a later analysis. In an earlier analysis, productive rearrangement rates for most beta V segments clustered near 87% or 30%.

The PCR used 60 Vbeta and 13 Jbeta primers. Profiled with immunoSEQ multiplex PCR; TCRdb holds only in-frame clones, not every one. Here the sample spans 240,000 or so clones, around 76% being singletons. The V segment lost 6 bases and the J segment 4 bases; nucleotides outside the gene matches: 10. Germline CDR1 and CDR2: MNHEY and SMNVEV (reference sequence). CDR3 length: 15 amino acids. The sample holds a few counts of this clone. Its antigen is as yet unknown. The chain carries TRBV27 and TRBJ2-7; 9 bases line up with TRBD2. The specimen sequenced was PBMCs. This receptor was identified in a woman in her 40s in good health and CMV-seropositive. For the CDR3, the DNA is TGTGCCAGCAGGCCAGCGGGAGGCGGAAAGTACGAGCAGTACTTC. This sequence encodes CASRPAGGGKYEQYF.